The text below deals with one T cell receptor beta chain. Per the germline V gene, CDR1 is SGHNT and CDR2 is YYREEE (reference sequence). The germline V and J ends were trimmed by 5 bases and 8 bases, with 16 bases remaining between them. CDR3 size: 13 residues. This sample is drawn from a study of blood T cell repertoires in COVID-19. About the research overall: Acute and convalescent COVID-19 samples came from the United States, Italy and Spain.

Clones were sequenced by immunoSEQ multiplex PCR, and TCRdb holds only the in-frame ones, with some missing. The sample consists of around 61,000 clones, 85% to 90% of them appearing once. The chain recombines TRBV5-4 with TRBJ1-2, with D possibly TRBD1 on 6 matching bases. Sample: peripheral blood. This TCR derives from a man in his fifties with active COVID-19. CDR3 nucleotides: TGTGCCAGCAGAAGAACAGGGTCCGGGGGCTACACCTTC. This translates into CASRRTGSGGYTF.